This T cell receptor beta chain was obtained from a study of shared T cell receptors in the human thymus. Germline values: CDR1 SGHDN, CDR2 FVKESK. Trimming took off 0 bases at V and 0 bases at J, with 18 bases between the two ends. This CDR3 region has 19 residues. Generated by immunoSEQ multiplex PCR, the TCRdb table keeps only in-frame clones and is missing some. The sample lists roughly 660,000 clones, more than 75% seen once, with about 0.01% in the top ten. This sample also belongs to another study, concerning human thymus T cells. In that study: Resections removed during corrective heart surgery provided the thymus tissue used. Gene usage (both V and J) appeared biased in thymic and blood repertoires.

The V call is TRBV14, the J call TRBJ1-3; D gene uncertain. This TCR was sampled from a boy under three years old with a congenital heart defect. The source material was thymocytes. The DNA for the CDR3 is TGTGCCAGCAGCCAAGAGCGGAGGCCAGGTTCCCGCTCTGGAAACACCATATATTTT. Its protein product is CASSQERRPGSRSGNTIYF.